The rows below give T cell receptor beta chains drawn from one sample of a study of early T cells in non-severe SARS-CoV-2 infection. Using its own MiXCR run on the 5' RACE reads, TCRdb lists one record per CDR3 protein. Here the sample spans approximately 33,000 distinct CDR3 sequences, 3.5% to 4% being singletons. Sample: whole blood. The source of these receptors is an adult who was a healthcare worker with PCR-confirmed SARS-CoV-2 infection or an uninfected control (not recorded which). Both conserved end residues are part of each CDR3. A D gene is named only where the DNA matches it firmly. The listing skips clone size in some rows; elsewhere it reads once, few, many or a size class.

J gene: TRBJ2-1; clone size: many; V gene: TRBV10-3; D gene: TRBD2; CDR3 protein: CAISPAGGSNEQFF; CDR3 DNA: TGTGCCATCAGCCCAGCGGGAGGGTCCAATGAGCAGTTCTTC
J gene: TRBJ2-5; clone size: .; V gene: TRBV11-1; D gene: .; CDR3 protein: CASSPLKRKETQYF; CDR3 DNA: TGTGCCAGCAGCCCTCTGAAGCGGAAAGAGACCCAGTACTTC
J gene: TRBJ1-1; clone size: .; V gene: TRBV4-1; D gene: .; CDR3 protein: CASSQDRRLNTEAFF; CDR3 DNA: TGCGCCAGCAGCCAAGATCGCAGACTGAACACTGAAGCTTTCTTT
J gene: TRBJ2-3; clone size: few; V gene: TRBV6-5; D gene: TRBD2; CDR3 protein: CASSALAGGDTGADTQYF; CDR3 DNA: TGTGCCAGCAGTGCCTTAGCGGGAGGGGACACTGGCGCAGATACGCAGTATTTT
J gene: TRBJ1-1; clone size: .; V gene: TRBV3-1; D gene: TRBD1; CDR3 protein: CASSQGQGALTFF; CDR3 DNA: TGTGCCAGCAGCCAAGGTCAGGGGGCCTTAACTTTCTTT
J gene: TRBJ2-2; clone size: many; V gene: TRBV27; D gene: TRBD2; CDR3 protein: CASSFTPPSGRSGELFF; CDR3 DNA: TGTGCCAGCAGTTTCACCCCCCCCAGCGGGAGGTCCGGGGAGCTGTTTTTT
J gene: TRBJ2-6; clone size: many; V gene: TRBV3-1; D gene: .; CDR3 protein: CASSQAPQGSYGANVLTF; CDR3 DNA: TGTGCCAGCAGCCAAGCGCCACAGGGTTCTTATGGGGCCAACGTCCTGACTTTC
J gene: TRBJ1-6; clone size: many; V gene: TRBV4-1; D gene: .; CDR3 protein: CASSQQLQAGSSYNSPLHF; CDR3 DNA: TGCGCCAGCAGCCAACAACTACAGGCTGGGAGCTCCTATAATTCACCCCTCCACTTT
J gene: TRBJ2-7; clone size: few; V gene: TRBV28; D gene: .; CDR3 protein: CASSPGTPPYEQYF; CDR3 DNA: TGTGCCAGCAGTCCCGGGACGCCCCCCTACGAGCAGTACTTC
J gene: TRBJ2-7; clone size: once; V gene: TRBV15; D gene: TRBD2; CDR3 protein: CATSRSRGVPYEQYF; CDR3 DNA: TGTGCCACCAGCAGATCACGGGGGGTCCCCTACGAGCAGTACTTC
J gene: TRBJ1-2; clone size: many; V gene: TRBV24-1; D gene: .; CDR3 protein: CATSRREGTNYGYTF; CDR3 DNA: TGTGCCACCAGTCGTAGGGAGGGGACTAACTATGGCTACACCTTC
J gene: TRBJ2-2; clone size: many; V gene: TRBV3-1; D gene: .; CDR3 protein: CASSQVGLPFTGELFF; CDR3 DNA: TGTGCCAGCAGCCAAGTCGGGCTTCCGTTTACCGGGGAGCTGTTTTTT
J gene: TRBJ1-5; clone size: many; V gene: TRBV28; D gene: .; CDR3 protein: CASSLPAGNNQPQHF; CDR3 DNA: TGTGCCAGCAGTCTGCCGGCAGGAAACAATCAGCCCCAGCATTTT
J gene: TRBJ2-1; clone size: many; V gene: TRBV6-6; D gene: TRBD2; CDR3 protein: CASSFSGLAGVFDEQFF; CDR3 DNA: TGTGCCAGCAGCTTCTCGGGACTAGCGGGAGTGTTCGATGAGCAGTTCTTC
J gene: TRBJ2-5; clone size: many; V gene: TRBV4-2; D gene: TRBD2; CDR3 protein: CASSQGGAREETQYF; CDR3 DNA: TGTGCCAGCAGCCAAGGTGGGGCGCGGGAGGAGACCCAGTACTTC